This entry lists 17 T cell receptor beta chains sequenced from one sample in a study of blood T cell repertoires in COVID-19. Method: immunoSEQ multiplex PCR; TCRdb's copy keeps in-frame clones and lacks some. The sample contains just under 85,000 clones, approximately 83% of which appear only once. The sequenced sample consisted of peripheral blood. The source of these receptors is a woman over 75 with acute or convalescent COVID-19.

CDR3 nucleotides: TGTGCCAGTATCCCATCCGGGGGAGATGGGAGAACTGAAGCTTTCTTT. It encodes CASIPSGGDGRTEAFF. This chain links TRBV19 with TRBJ1-1; D might be TRBD1 (5 bases). This CDR3 has 16 residues. V lost 7 bases to trimming and J lost 5 bases, with 23 bases between them. CDR1 and CDR2 from the germline V gene are LNHDA and SQIVND (reference sequence). Full variable domain (outside the CDR3, taken from reference TRBV19 and TRBJ1-1): DGGITQSPKYLFRKEGQNVTLSCEQNLNHDAMYWYRQDPGQGLRLIYYSQIVNDFQKGDIAEGYSVSREKKESFPLTVTSAQKNPTAFYLCASIPSGGDGRTEAFFGQGTRLTVV.

CDR3 nucleotide sequence: TGTGCCAGCAGCTTAACCGGGACTAGCGAATACTTC. Residues: CASSLTGTSEYF. V usage is TRBV11-2 and J usage is TRBJ2-7; 10 bases are shared with TRBD2. Germline lookup yields CDR1 SGHAT and CDR2 FQNNGV. The CDR3 runs to 12 residues. V dropped 2 bases and J dropped 13; count of bases not matched to a gene: 5.

This sequence joins TRBV2 and TRBJ1-5; tentative D call: TRBD1 (5 bases). In germline, CDR1 is SNHLY, CDR2 FYNNEI. With 2 bases removed from V and 0 bases from J, the gap between germline ends came to 11 bases. This CDR3 comprises 16 residues. CDR3 residues: CASSEQGSNSNQPQHF. The CDR3 DNA reads TGTGCCAGCAGTGAACAGGGTTCTAATAGCAATCAGCCCCAGCATTTT.

This chain joins TRBV5-1 and TRBJ2-5, with 11 bases identical to TRBD1. The CDR3 is 15 amino acids. The germline gives CDR1 SGHRS, CDR2 YFSETQ. The V gene end was trimmed by 4 bases and the J gene end by 5 bases; junction bases not matched to a gene: 7. The CDR3 region is CASSGRTGGEETQYF. The CDR3 region has the DNA TGCGCCAGCAGCGGGCGGACAGGGGGCGAGGAGACCCAGTACTTC.

The chain recombines TRBV6-2 or TRBV6-3 with TRBJ2-7; 9 bases are a match to TRBD1. The junction had 9 bases not matched to a gene; V was cut back by 2 bases and J by 1 base. CDR1 MNHEY and CDR2 SVGEGT come from the germline V gene. This CDR3 has 17 amino acids. CDR3 protein: CASSYRAGTGISYEQYF. The CDR3 nucleotides are TGTGCCAGCAGTTACAGGGCCGGGACAGGGATATCCTACGAGCAGTACTTC.

This clone was counted only a few times. The chain employs TRBV9 and TRBJ2-3; the match to TRBD2 covers 7 bases. The germline CDR1 and CDR2 sequences are SGDLS and YYNGEE. CDR3 size: 15 residues. The trim removed 2 bases at V and 4 bases at J, leaving 7 bases unmatched. CDR3 coding DNA: TGTGCCAGCAGCGTCGGGACTACCTTTTCAGATACGCAGTATTTT. It translates to CASSVGTTFSDTQYF.

This clone was seen a few times. The chain uses TRBV28 and TRBJ2-5; TRBD2 aligns across 11 bases. The V gene end was trimmed by 3 bases and the J gene end by 5 bases; junction bases not matched to a gene: 5. Germline assignment: CDR1 MDHEN and CDR2 SYDVKM. The CDR3 runs to 15 residues. The CDR3 DNA reads as TGTGCCAGCAGTTTCGCAATAGCGGGAGGGGAGACCCAGTACTTC. Amino acid sequence: CASSFAIAGGETQYF.

This sequence joins TRBV6-5 and TRBJ1-5; 7 nucleotides align to TRBD1. The CDR3 sequence is 15 residues long. The V gene end was trimmed by 6 bases and the J gene end by 3 bases; junction bases not matched to a gene: 8. Germline V gene data show CDR1 as MNHEY and CDR2 as SVGAGI. The CDR3: CASSAYGTVNQPQHF. Written as DNA, the CDR3 is TGTGCCAGCAGCGCCTATGGGACAGTCAATCAGCCCCAGCATTTT.

V usage is TRBV29-1 and J usage is TRBJ1-2, with 7 bases that match TRBD1. V was clipped by 6 bases and J by 2 bases; unmatched bases: 3. The germline gives CDR1 SQVTM, CDR2 ANQGSEA. This CDR3 comprises 12 residues. CDR3 nucleotides: TGCAGCGTACAGGGGTCGAACTATGGCTACACCTTC. This sequence encodes CSVQGSNYGYTF.

This rearrangement joins TRBV7-2 to TRBJ2-7; TRBD1 aligns across 8 bases. The CDR3 extends over 13 amino acids. Trimming took 4 bases from V and 8 from J; bases not matched to a gene: 7. Germline CDR1 SGHTA, CDR2 FQGNSA. CDR3 in DNA: TGTGCCAGCAGCTCGGGACAGGACAGGAAGCAGTACTTC. It encodes CASSSGQDRKQYF.

This clone has only a few counts. The chain uses TRBV19 and TRBJ2-7; TRBD2 matches 9 bases. The CDR3 has 14 residues. Germline trimming cut 4 bases from V and 2 bases from J; bases unmatched to any gene: 3. Germline V gene lookup returns CDR1 LNHDA and CDR2 SQIVND (reference sequence). CDR3 sequence: CASSRLAGPYEQYF. The CDR3 DNA is TGTGCCAGTAGTAGGCTAGCGGGACCCTACGAGCAGTACTTC.

The chain carries TRBV7-2 and TRBJ2-2; 8 positions match TRBD2. V dropped 6 bases and J dropped 1; count of bases not matched to a gene: 4. Germline V gene data show CDR1 as SGHTA and CDR2 as FQGNSA. The length of the CDR3 is 15 residues. CDR3 nucleotides: TGTGCCAGCAGTCGTACTAGCGGGAACACCGGGGAGCTGTTTTTT. Translated, it gives CASSRTSGNTGELFF.

The J gene is TRBJ1-1, the V gene TRBV25-1; weak D call: TRBD1 (6 bases). Germline V gives CDR1 MGHDK, CDR2 SYGVNS. V was pared by 7 bases and J by 2 bases, with 20 bases between. This CDR3 is 16 amino acids long. CDR3 amino acids: CASKTRAGERNTEAFF. The CDR3 DNA reads as TGTGCCAGCAAAACGAGGGCAGGGGAACGTAACACTGAAGCTTTCTTT.

The chain combines TRBV7-6 with TRBJ1-6, with TRBD1 as a possible D gene (5 bases). The CDR3 consists of 16 residues. V was trimmed by 1 base and J by 7 bases, leaving 14 bases between them. Per germline, CDR1 SGHVS and CDR2 FNYEAQ. CDR3 amino acids: CASSLGSGGKNSPLHF. In DNA form, the CDR3 reads TGTGCCAGCAGCTTAGGCTCGGGGGGTAAAAATTCACCCCTCCACTTT.

This clone occurred once. The chain joins TRBV19 to TRBJ2-4, with 9 bases matching TRBD2. The CDR3 consists of 15 residues. Germline V gives CDR1 LNHDA, CDR2 SQIVND (reference sequence). V gave up 5 bases and J gave up 3 bases; unmatched junction bases: 5. The CDR3 loop reads CASSPSTSGKNIQYF. CDR3 nucleotides: TGTGCCAGTAGTCCGTCGACTAGCGGCAAAAACATTCAGTACTTC.

This rearrangement joins TRBV6-2 or TRBV6-3 to TRBJ2-1; TRBD2 matches at 13 bases. With V trimmed by 6 bases and J by 6 bases, 2 bases remained unmatched. Germline V CDR1 and CDR2: MNHEY, SVGEGT. This CDR3 spans 14 amino acids. CDR3 in DNA: TGTGCCAGCAGCCGACTAGCGGGAGGCAATGAGCAGTTCTTC. Amino acid sequence: CASSRLAGGNEQFF.

This clone was found a few times. The chain carries TRBV27 and TRBJ1-6, with D uncertain. From germline, CDR1 is MNHEY and CDR2 SMNVEV (reference sequence). This CDR3 comprises 12 residues. V was clipped by 6 bases and J by 7 bases, with 7 bases between them. The CDR3 region has the DNA TGTGCCAGCAGCTTCAGAAATTCACCCCTCCACTTT. It specifies CASSFRNSPLHF.